This TCR beta chain was obtained from a study of regulatory T cells in long-lasting Graves disease. Findings of the study overall: TRBV28, TRBJ1-2 and TRBJ2-5 were favored in persistent disease. Samples came from peripheral blood alone, without thyroid tissue.

This clonotype was detected ten times or more. Its antigen remains unidentified. The ends lost 8 bases at V and 6 bases at J; junction bases unmatched: 1. In germline, CDR1 is LGHNA, CDR2 YSLEER. This CDR3 comprises 13 residues. The TCR beta library used iRepertoire HTBI primers with Arm-PCR amplification of CDR3. TCRdb reprocessed the multiplex PCR reads via MiXCR and lists one record per CDR3 protein. The sample has 240,000 or so distinct CDR3 sequences, just over 20% seen once. Sample time point: newly diagnosed GD, antithyroid drugs for less than 3 months. PBMC-derived RNA was used for the TCR library. EDTA tubes were used for drawing around 9 milliliters of peripheral blood.

Sample: peripheral blood mononuclear cells (PBMCs), taken at new diagnosis, from a patient treated with antithyroid drugs. The sequence was obtained from a female donor with Graves disease. This chain connects TRBV4-3 to TRBJ2-1, with 13 bases matching TRBD2. This CDR3 is CASRTSGSNEQFF. The CDR3 coding sequence is TGCGCCAGCCGGACTAGCGGGAGCAATGAGCAGTTCTTC.